This T cell receptor beta chain was retrieved from a study of vaccination and CD4 T cells after COVID-19. In the study overall: Following dose two, a median approximately 72 days (range 14 to 241) passed before post-vaccine samples were taken. Overlapping spike pools from SARS-CoV-2 and HCoV-NL63, HCoV-OC43 and HCoV-229E served as culture stimuli.

The germline V gene encodes CDR1 SGHTA and CDR2 FQGNSA. This CDR3 contains 12 residues. Trimming took 3 bases from V and 8 from J, leaving 10 bases between them. Documented treatment: approximately nine-day PBMC culture with coronavirus spike peptide pools or control peptides (ViraFEST assay). Expanded clonotypes were found by TCR sequencing after peptide-pool stimulation (ViraFEST). Roughly 2.2 million PBMCs went into each well for culture with approximately 10 IU/ml IL-2 and 7.5 to 10 ug/ml peptide pools. A remark on this clonotype: Its antigen is still unknown.

With the Oncomine TCR Beta short-read assay, DNA from cultured CD4+ T cells was sequenced. TCRdb reprocessed the PCR reads with MiXCR, giving one entry per CDR3 protein. The sample shows around 15,000 distinct CDR3 sequences, less than 60% of them seen only once. The chain couples TRBV7-2 to TRBJ1-2; a weak D match, TRBD1 (5 bases). Sequenced input: CD4+ T cells from blood, cultured in vitro. The sequence came from a human donor who had recovered from COVID-19. CDR3 DNA: TGTGCCAGCAGCTTGTTTGGGGGGGGCTACACCTTC. This encodes CASSLFGGGYTF.